This TCR beta chain is drawn from a study of CD4+ T cells in melanoma. The CDR3 runs to 14 residues. CDR1 and CDR2 (germline): SEHNR, FQNEAQ (reference sequence). The germline V and J ends were trimmed by 5 bases and 0 bases, with 9 bases remaining between them. Notes on the study in general: Reportedly, melanoma neoantigen-specific CD4+ T cells showed varied differentiation states. CD8+ T cell, macrophage and B cell function reportedly correlated with neoantigen-specific CD4+ T cells.

In regard to this clone: Antigen specificity is unknown.

Only in-frame clones appear in the TCRdb table, and some are missing; sequencing was by immunoSEQ multiplex PCR. This sample has about 140,000 clones; around 90% occur once, and the top ten carry 1.5%. The receptor's source is a human donor with melanoma. The chain joins TRBV7-9 to TRBJ2-3; tentatively, D is TRBD1 or TRBD2 (5 bases each). CDR3 protein: CASSGTQSTDTQYF. The CDR3 coding sequence is TGTGCCAGCAGCGGGACCCAGAGCACAGATACGCAGTATTTT.